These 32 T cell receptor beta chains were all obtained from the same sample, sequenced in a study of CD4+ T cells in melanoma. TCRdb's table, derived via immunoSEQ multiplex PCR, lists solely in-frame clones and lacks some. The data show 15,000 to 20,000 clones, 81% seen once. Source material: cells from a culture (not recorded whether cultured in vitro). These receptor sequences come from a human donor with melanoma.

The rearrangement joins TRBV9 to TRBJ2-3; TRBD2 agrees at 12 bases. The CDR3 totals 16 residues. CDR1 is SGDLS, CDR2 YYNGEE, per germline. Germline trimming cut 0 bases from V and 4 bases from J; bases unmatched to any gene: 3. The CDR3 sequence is CASSVVPSGGADTQYF. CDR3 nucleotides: TGTGCCAGCAGCGTAGTTCCTAGCGGGGGGGCAGATACGCAGTATTTT.

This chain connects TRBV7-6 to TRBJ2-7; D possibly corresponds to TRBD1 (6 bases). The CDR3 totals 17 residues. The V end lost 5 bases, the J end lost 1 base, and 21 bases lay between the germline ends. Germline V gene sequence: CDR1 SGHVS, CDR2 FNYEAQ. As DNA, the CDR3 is TGTGCCAGCAGCGGGCCGCCGTCGCTCGGACAGTCCTACGAGCAGTACTTC. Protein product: CASSGPPSLGQSYEQYF.

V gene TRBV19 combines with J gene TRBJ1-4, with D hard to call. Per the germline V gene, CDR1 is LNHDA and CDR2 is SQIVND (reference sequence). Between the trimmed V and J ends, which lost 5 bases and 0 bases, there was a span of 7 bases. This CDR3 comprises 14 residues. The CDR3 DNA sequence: TGTGCCAGTAGTTTGTTTGCAACTAATGAAAAACTGTTTTTT. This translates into CASSLFATNEKLFF.

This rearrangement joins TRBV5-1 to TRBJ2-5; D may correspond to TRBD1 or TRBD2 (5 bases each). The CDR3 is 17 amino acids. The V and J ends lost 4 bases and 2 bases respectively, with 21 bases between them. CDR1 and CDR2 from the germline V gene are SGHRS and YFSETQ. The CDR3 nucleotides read TGCGCCAGCAGCCGTGGAGGCAACAGGAAATCACAAGAGACCCAGTACTTC. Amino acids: CASSRGGNRKSQETQYF.

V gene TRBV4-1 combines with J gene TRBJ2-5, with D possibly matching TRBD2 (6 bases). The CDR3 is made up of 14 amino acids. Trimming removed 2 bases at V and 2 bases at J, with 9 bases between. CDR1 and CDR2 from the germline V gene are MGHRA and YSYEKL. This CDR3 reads CASSQTGTQETQYF. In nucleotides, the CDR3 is TGCGCCAGCAGCCAAACCGGGACTCAAGAGACCCAGTACTTC.

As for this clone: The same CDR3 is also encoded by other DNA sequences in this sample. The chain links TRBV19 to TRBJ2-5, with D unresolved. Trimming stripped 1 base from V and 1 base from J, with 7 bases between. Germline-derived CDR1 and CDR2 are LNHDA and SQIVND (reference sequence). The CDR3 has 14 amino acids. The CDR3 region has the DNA TGTGCCAGTAGTATAGGGCCGACCCAAGAGACCCAGTACTTC. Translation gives CASSIGPTQETQYF. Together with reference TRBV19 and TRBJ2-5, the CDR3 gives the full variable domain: DGGITQSPKYLFRKEGQNVTLSCEQNLNHDAMYWYRQDPGQGLRLIYYSQIVNDFQKGDIAEGYSVSREKKESFPLTVTSAQKNPTAFYLCASSIGPTQETQYFGPGTRLLVL.

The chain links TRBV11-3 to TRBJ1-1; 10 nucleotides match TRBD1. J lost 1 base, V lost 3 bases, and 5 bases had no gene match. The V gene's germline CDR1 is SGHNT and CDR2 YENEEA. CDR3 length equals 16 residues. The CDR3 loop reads CASSLGQGKANTEAFF. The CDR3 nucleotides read TGTGCCAGCAGCTTGGGACAGGGGAAAGCGAACACTGAAGCTTTCTTT.

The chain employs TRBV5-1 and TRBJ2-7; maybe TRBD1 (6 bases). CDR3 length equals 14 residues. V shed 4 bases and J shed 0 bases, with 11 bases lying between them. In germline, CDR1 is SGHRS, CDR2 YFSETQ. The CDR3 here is CASSPMTGSYEQYF. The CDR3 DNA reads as TGCGCCAGCAGCCCCATGACAGGCTCCTACGAGCAGTACTTC.

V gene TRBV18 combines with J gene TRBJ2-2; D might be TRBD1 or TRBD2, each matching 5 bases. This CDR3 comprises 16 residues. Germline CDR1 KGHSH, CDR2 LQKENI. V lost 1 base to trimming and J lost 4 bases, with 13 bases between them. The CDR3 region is CASSPQLGRATGELFF. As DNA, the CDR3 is TGTGCCAGCTCACCACAGTTGGGACGGGCCACCGGGGAGCTGTTTTTT.

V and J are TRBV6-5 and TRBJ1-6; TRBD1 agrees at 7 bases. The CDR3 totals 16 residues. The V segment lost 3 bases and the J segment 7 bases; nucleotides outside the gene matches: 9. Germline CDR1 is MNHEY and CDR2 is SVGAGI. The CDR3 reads CASSYSNRGPNSPLHF. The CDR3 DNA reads TGTGCCAGCAGTTATTCCAACAGGGGTCCGAATTCACCCCTCCACTTT.

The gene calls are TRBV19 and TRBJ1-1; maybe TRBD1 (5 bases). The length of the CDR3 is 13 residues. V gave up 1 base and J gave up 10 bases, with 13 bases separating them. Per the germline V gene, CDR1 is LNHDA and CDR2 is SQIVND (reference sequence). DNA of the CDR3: TGTGCCAGTAGTATAGTGGAGGGACCCGGAGCTTTCTTT. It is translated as CASSIVEGPGAFF.

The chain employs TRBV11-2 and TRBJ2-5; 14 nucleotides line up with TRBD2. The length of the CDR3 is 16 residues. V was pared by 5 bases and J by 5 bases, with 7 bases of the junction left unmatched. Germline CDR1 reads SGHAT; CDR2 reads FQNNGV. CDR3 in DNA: TGTGCCAGCAGCCACCGACTAGCGGGGGGGCCGGAGACCCAGTACTTC. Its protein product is CASSHRLAGGPETQYF.

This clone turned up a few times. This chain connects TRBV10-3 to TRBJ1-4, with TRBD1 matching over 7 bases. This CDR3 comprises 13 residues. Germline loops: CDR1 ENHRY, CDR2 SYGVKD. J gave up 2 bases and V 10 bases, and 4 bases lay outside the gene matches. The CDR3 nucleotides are TGTGCCACCAGGGGGACGACTAATGAAAAACTGTTTTTT. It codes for CATRGTTNEKLFF.

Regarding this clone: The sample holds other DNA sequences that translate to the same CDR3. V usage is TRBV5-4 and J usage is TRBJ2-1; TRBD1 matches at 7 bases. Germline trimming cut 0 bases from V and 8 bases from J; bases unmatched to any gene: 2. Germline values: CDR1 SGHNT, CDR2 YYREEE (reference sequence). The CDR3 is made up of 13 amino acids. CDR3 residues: CASSLVTGDEQFF. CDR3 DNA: TGTGCCAGCAGCTTGGTTACAGGGGATGAGCAGTTCTTC. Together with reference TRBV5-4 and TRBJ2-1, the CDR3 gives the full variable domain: ETGVTQSPTHLIKTRGQQVTLRCSSQSGHNTVSWYQQALGQGPQFIFQYYREEENGRGNFPPRFSGLQFPNYSSELNVNALELDDSALYLCASSLVTGDEQFFGPGTRLTVL.

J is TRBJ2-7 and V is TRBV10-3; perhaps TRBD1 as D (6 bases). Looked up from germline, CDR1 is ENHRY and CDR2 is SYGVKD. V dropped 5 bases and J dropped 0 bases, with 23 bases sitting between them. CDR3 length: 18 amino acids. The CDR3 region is CAISTWRTEHYGSYEQYF. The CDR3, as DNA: TGTGCCATCAGTACATGGAGGACAGAACATTACGGCTCCTACGAGCAGTACTTC.

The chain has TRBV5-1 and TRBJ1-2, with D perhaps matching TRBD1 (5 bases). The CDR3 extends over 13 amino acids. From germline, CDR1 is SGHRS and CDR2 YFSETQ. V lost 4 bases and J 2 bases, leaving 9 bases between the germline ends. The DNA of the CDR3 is TGCGCCAGCAGCCGGGAGGGGAACTATGGCTACACCTTC. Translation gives CASSREGNYGYTF.

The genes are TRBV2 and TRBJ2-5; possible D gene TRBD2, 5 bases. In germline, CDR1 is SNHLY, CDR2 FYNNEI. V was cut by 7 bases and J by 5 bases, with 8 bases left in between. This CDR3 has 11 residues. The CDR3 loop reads CASTGSETQYF. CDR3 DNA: TGTGCCAGCACGGGAAGTGAGACCCAGTACTTC. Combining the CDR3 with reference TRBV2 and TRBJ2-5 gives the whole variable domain EPEVTQTPSHQVTQMGQEVILRCVPISNHLYFYWYRQILGQKVEFLVSFYNNEISEKSEIFDDQFSVERPDGSNFTLKIRSTKLEDSAMYFCASTGSETQYFGPGTRLLVL.

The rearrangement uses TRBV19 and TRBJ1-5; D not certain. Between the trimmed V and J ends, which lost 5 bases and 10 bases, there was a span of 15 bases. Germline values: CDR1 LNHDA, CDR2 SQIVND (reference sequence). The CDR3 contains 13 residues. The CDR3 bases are TGTGCCAGTAGTTTGCGACACCAGACACCCCAGCATTTT. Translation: CASSLRHQTPQHF.

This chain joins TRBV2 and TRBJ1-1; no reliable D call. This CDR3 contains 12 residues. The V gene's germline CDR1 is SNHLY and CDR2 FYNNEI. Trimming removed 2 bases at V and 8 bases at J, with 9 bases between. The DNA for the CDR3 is TGTGCCAGCAGTGAATCGGCAGGAGAAGCTTTCTTT. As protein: CASSESAGEAFF.

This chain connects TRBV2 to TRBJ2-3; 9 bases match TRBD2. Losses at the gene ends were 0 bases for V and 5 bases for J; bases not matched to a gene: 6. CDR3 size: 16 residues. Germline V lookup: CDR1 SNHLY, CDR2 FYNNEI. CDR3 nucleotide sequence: TGTGCCAGCAGTGAAGCGGTGCGGGGGGGGAGAGATACGCAGTATTTT. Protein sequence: CASSEAVRGGRDTQYF. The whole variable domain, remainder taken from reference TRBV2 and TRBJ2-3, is EPEVTQTPSHQVTQMGQEVILRCVPISNHLYFYWYRQILGQKVEFLVSFYNNEISEKSEIFDDQFSVERPDGSNFTLKIRSTKLEDSAMYFCASSEAVRGGRDTQYFGPGTRLTVL.

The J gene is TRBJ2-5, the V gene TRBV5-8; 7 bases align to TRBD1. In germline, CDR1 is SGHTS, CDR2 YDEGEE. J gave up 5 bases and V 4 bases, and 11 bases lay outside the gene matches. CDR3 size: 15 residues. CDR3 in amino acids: CASSPTGVGGETQYF. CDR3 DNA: TGTGCCAGCAGCCCCACAGGGGTCGGTGGGGAGACCCAGTACTTC.

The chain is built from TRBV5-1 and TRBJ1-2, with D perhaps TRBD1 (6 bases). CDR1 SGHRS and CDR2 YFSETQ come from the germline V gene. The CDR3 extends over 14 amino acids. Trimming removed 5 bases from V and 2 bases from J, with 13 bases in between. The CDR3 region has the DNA TGCGCCAGCAGAGGACAGCCAGAGAACTATGGCTACACCTTC. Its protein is CASRGQPENYGYTF.

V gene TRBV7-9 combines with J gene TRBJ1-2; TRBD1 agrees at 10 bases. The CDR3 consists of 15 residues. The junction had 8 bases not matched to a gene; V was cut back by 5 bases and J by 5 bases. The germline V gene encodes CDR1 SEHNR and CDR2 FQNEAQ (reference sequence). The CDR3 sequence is CASSPGGDRGYGYTF. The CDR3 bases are TGTGCCAGCAGCCCCGGTGGGGACAGGGGATATGGCTACACCTTC.

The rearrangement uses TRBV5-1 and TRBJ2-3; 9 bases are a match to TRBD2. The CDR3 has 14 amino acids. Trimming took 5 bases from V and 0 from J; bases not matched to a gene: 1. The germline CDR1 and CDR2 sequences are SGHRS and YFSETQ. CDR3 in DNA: TGCGCCAGCAGGACTAGCGGAAGCACAGATACGCAGTATTTT. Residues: CASRTSGSTDTQYF.

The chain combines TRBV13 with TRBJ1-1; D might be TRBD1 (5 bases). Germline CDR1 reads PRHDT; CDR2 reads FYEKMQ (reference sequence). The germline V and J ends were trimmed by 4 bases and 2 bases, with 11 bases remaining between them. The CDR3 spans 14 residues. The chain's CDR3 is CASSSWTLNTEAFF. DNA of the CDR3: TGTGCCAGCAGCTCCTGGACACTCAACACTGAAGCTTTCTTT.

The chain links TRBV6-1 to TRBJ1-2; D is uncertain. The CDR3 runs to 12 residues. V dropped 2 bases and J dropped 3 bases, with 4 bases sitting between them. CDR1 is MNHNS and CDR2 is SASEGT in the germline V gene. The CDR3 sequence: CASSEQDYGYTF. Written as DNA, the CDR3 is TGTGCCAGCAGTGAACAGGACTATGGCTACACCTTC.

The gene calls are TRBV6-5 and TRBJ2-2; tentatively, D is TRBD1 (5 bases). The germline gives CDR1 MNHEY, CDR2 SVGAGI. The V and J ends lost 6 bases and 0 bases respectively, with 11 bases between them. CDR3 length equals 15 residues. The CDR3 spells CASRRDRSNTGELFF. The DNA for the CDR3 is TGTGCCAGCAGGCGCGACAGATCGAACACCGGGGAGCTGTTTTTT.

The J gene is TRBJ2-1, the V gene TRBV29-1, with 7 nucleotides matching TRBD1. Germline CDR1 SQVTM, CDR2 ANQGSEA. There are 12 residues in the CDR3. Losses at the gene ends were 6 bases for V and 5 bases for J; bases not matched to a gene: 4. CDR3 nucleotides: TGCAGCGTCACTACAGGGGACAATGAGCAGTTCTTC. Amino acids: CSVTTGDNEQFF.

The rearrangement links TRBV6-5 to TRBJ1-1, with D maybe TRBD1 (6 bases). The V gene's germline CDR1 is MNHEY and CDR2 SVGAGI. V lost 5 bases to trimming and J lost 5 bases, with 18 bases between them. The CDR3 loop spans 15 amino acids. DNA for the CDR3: TGTGCCAGCAGTCCCAGGACAGCCACGGGGACTGAAGCTTTCTTT. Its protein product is CASSPRTATGTEAFF.

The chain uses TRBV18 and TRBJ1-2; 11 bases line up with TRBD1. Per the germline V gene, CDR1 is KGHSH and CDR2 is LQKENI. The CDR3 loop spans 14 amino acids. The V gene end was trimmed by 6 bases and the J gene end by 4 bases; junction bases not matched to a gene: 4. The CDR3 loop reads CASSLGQGGYGYTF. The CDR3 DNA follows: TGTGCCAGCTCGCTGGGACAGGGGGGCTATGGCTACACCTTC.

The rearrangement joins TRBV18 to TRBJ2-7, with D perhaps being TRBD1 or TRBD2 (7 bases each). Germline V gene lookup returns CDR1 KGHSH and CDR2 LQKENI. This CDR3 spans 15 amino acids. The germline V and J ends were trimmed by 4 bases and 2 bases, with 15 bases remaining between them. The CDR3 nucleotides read TGTGCCAGCTCACGAGGGCAGGGGGGGACCTACGAGCAGTACTTC. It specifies CASSRGQGGTYEQYF.

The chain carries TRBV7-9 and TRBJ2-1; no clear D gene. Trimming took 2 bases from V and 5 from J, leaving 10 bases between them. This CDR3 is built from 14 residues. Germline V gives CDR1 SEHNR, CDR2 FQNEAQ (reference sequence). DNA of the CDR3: TGTGCCAGCAGCTTAAATTTCAGAGACAATGAGCAGTTCTTC. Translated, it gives CASSLNFRDNEQFF.